This T cell receptor (beta chain) is drawn from a study of tumor-infiltrating lymphocytes in oesophageal squamous cell carcinoma (dated by TCRdb to about 2016). CDR1 and CDR2 were assigned from the germline V gene as MDHEN and SYDVKM. The junction carries 11 bases between V and J, which are trimmed by 1 base and 11 bases respectively. The cysteine opens and the phenylalanine closes a CDR3 of 12 amino acids. The only DNA kept is the CDR3, 36 bases in frame from the first base. Comments on this clonotype: Its specific antigen is unknown. No much larger clonotype is one base removed from it; base qualities were not supplied.

Libraries were prepared through PCR. The sequencer was an Illumina HiSeq 2000. Using fastp trimming at Q25 and MiXCR clonotype assembly, TCRdb reanalyzed the public sequencing data and kept in-frame beta chains. Entries are consolidated by CDR3 protein sequence, retaining the most common genes and DNA. The sample yields 23,000 or so distinct CDR3 sequences; roughly two fifths were counted once. In total, the top ten clones hold around two fifths of the sample. The receptor chain draws on TRBV28 and TRBJ2-5; possibly the D gene is TRBD2, per 5 matching bases. The sample consisted of esophageal tumor tissue. This receptor was taken from a male donor with esophageal squamous cell carcinoma. The CDR3: CASSLFTREQYF. The DNA is TGTGCCAGCAGTTTATTCACGAGGGAGCAGTACTTC. Beyond the CDR3, the reference TRBV28 and TRBJ2-5 genes provide the residues; the full variable domain reads: DVKVTQSSRYLVKRTGEKVFLECVQDMDHENMFWYRQDPGLGLRLIYFSYDVKMKEKGDIPEGYSVSREKKERFSLILESASTNQTSMYLCASSLFTREQYFGPGTRLLVL.